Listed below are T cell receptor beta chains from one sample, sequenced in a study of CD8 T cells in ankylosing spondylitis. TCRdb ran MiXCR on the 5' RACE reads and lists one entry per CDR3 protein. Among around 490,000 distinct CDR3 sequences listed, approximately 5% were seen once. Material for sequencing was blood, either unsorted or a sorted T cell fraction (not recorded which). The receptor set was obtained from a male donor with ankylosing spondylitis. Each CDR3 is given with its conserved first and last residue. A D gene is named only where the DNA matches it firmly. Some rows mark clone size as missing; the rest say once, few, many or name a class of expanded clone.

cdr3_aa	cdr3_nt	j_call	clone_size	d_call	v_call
CASSFTGSEQYF	TGTGCCAGCAGTTTCACAGGGAGCGAGCAGTACTTC	TRBJ2-7	many	-	TRBV7-2
CSARSGTSTDTQYF	TGCAGTGCTCGGAGCGGGACTAGCACAGATACGCAGTATTTT	TRBJ2-3	many	TRBD2	TRBV20-1
CASTYTSPFNEQFF	TGTGCCAGCACTTACACTAGCCCCTTCAATGAGCAGTTCTTC	TRBJ2-1	many	-	TRBV2
CSASRRGGYEQYF	TGCAGTGCGAGCCGGCGGGGCGGCTACGAGCAGTACTTC	TRBJ2-7	many	-	TRBV20-1
CSARANREYEQYF	TGCAGTGCTAGGGCCAACAGAGAGTACGAGCAGTACTTC	TRBJ2-7	many	-	TRBV20-1
CSVVGTDQETQYF	TGCAGCGTTGTAGGGACAGACCAAGAGACCCAGTACTTC	TRBJ2-5	many	TRBD1	TRBV29-1
CASSQGRGTYGYTF	TGCGCCAGCAGCCAAGGCAGGGGGACCTATGGCTACACCTTC	TRBJ1-2	many	TRBD1	TRBV4-3
CSASRVYEQYF	TGCAGTGCTTCCCGGGTTTACGAGCAGTACTTC	TRBJ2-7	-	-	TRBV20-1
CASSLRQAQVSNEQFF	TGTGCCAGCAGCTTAAGACAGGCTCAGGTCTCGAATGAGCAGTTCTTC	TRBJ2-1	many	-	TRBV7-9
CASSLIGGTEAFF	TGTGCCAGCAGCCTCATCGGGGGCACTGAAGCTTTCTTT	TRBJ1-1	many	-	TRBV7-8
CASRITSKDNEQFF	TGTGCCAGCAGGATCACTAGTAAAGACAATGAGCAGTTCTTC	TRBJ2-1	-	-	TRBV3-1
CASSIAGGYGEQYF	TGTGCCAGCTCGATAGCGGGAGGGTATGGCGAGCAGTACTTC	TRBJ2-7	many	TRBD2	TRBV28
CSARDPGVEAFF	TGCAGTGCTAGAGATCCCGGGGTTGAAGCTTTCTTT	TRBJ1-1	many	-	TRBV20-1
CASSLTYRNTGELFF	TGTGCCAGCAGTTTAACTTACAGGAACACCGGGGAGCTGTTTTTT	TRBJ2-2	many	-	TRBV12-3/TRBV12-4
CSARDPRTYPNTGELFF	TGCAGTGCTAGAGATCCCCGGACATACCCGAACACCGGGGAGCTGTTTTTT	TRBJ2-2	many	-	TRBV20-1
CATSREWFGRYEQYF	TGTGCCACCAGCAGAGAGTGGTTTGGTAGGTACGAGCAGTACTTC	TRBJ2-7	many	-	TRBV15
CSARSPDRVDEQYF	TGCAGTGCTAGATCTCCGGACAGGGTCGACGAGCAGTACTTC	TRBJ2-7	-	TRBD1	TRBV20-1
CASSLFRGITGELFF	TGTGCCAGCAGCTTATTCAGAGGGATCACCGGGGAGCTGTTTTTT	TRBJ2-2	-	-	TRBV11-1
CASSLRSNSNQPQHF	TGTGCCAGCAGCCTCCGGTCCAACAGCAATCAGCCCCAGCATTTT	TRBJ1-5	many	-	TRBV7-2
CSVDDSGVNTGELFF	TGCAGCGTTGATGACTCGGGGGTGAACACCGGGGAGCTGTTTTTT	TRBJ2-2	many	-	TRBV29-1
CASSLDWPSGSNTGELFF	TGTGCCAGCAGCTTAGACTGGCCTAGCGGGAGTAACACCGGGGAGCTGTTTTTT	TRBJ2-2	many	TRBD2	TRBV11-2
CASSFSGSPEFF	TGTGCCAGCAGTTTTTCCGGGAGCCCTGAGTTCTTC	TRBJ2-1	many	-	TRBV12-3/TRBV12-4
CASSYNPEGAKNIQYF	TGTGCCAGCAGTTATAACCCCGAGGGCGCCAAAAACATTCAGTACTTC	TRBJ2-4	-	-	TRBV6-2/TRBV6-3
CASSLVSSGRAYNEQFF	TGCGCCAGCAGCTTGGTGTCTAGCGGGAGGGCCTACAATGAGCAGTTCTTC	TRBJ2-1	many	TRBD2	TRBV5-1
CASSLTGDHEQYF	TGCGCCAGCAGCCTTACAGGGGATCACGAGCAGTACTTC	TRBJ2-7	many	TRBD1	TRBV7-9
CSAAGGHEQYF	TGCAGCGCCGCAGGGGGCCACGAGCAGTACTTC	TRBJ2-7	many	TRBD1	TRBV29-1
CASSLGGWNTEAFF	TGCGCCAGCAGCTTGGGAGGTTGGAACACTGAAGCTTTCTTT	TRBJ1-1	many	-	TRBV5-1
CAIAPGQGSQPQHF	TGTGCCATCGCCCCGGGACAGGGATCTCAGCCCCAGCATTTT	TRBJ1-5	few	TRBD1	TRBV6-1
CSATESTLRDTQYF	TGCAGTGCCACCGAATCCACACTGAGGGATACGCAGTATTTT	TRBJ2-3	many	-	TRBV20-1
CASSSLGGNQPQHF	TGTGCCAGCAGTTCCCTGGGGGGCAATCAGCCCCAGCATTTT	TRBJ1-5	-	-	TRBV7-6
CSAGERGEQFF	TGCAGTGCTGGCGAGAGGGGTGAGCAGTTCTTC	TRBJ2-1	many	-	TRBV20-1
CASRPPVPRELFF	TGTGCCAGCAGACCACCCGTGCCCAGGGAGCTGTTTTTT	TRBJ2-2	many	-	TRBV28
CASSQERETYGYTF	TGTGCCAGCAGCCAAGAGAGGGAAACTTATGGCTACACCTTC	TRBJ1-2	many	-	TRBV4-2
CASSRTLQGAKYGYTF	TGTGCCAGCAGTCGAACCCTACAGGGCGCGAAGTACGGCTACACCTTC	TRBJ1-2	many	-	TRBV12-3/TRBV12-4
CASSLTGDNTEAFF	TGCGCCAGCAGCTTGACAGGGGACAACACTGAAGCTTTCTTT	TRBJ1-1	many	TRBD1	TRBV5-1
CASSLMGLAGIYNEQFF	TGTGCCAGCAGCTTAATGGGACTAGCGGGGATCTACAATGAGCAGTTCTTC	TRBJ2-1	many	TRBD2	TRBV7-3
CASSLAGPHPASEQFF	TGCGCCAGCAGCTTGGCGGGCCCCCACCCGGCCAGTGAGCAGTTCTTC	TRBJ2-1	few	-	TRBV5-1
CASSSNTQETQYF	TGCGCCAGCAGCAGCAACACCCAAGAGACCCAGTACTTC	TRBJ2-5	many	-	TRBV5-1
CASSLAGGDSPLHF	TGTGCCAGCAGCTTGGCTGGGGGAGATTCACCCCTCCACTTT	TRBJ1-6	many	-	TRBV5-5
CASSLAVESPQETQYF	TGCGCCAGCAGCTTGGCGGTAGAGTCCCCCCAAGAGACCCAGTACTTC	TRBJ2-5	many	-	TRBV5-1
CASSLVGTGGQETQYF	TGTGCCAGCAGCTTAGTTGGGACAGGGGGGCAAGAGACCCAGTACTTC	TRBJ2-5	many	TRBD1	TRBV7-2
CASSLGGTSGAYEQYF	TGTGCCAGCAGCTTGGGGGGGACTAGCGGGGCCTACGAGCAGTACTTC	TRBJ2-7	many	TRBD2	TRBV5-4
CSVGQGGIYGYTF	TGCAGCGTTGGACAGGGGGGGATTTATGGCTACACCTTC	TRBJ1-2	few	TRBD1	TRBV29-1
CASSVRAAGGSETQYF	TGTGCCAGCAGCGTGAGAGCGGCAGGGGGGAGCGAGACCCAGTACTTC	TRBJ2-5	few	-	TRBV9
CASRLAGLFPTDTQYF	TGTGCCAGCCGACTAGCGGGACTCTTCCCCACAGATACGCAGTATTTT	TRBJ2-3	many	TRBD2	TRBV6-2/TRBV6-3
CASSVAWRGPSTDTQYF	TGTGCCAGCAGCGTAGCTTGGAGGGGGCCGAGCACAGATACGCAGTATTTT	TRBJ2-3	few	-	TRBV9
CASSPDRGLFDEQYF	TGTGCCAGCAGTCCCGACAGGGGGCTTTTCGACGAGCAGTACTTC	TRBJ2-7	many	TRBD1	TRBV12-3/TRBV12-4
CASSYRSQALYGYTF	TGTGCCAGCAGTTACAGGTCACAGGCGCTCTATGGCTACACCTTC	TRBJ1-2	many	-	TRBV6-5
CASRPSGISYNEQFF	TGTGCCAGCAGACCTAGCGGGATCTCCTACAATGAGCAGTTCTTC	TRBJ2-1	-	TRBD2	TRBV7-2
CASSGGTAEETQYF	TGTGCCAGCAGCGGAGGGACAGCGGAGGAGACCCAGTACTTC	TRBJ2-5	many	-	TRBV11-2
CASSPPGLEYF	TGTGCCAGCAGTCCCCCCGGACTTGAGTACTTC	TRBJ2-5	few	-	TRBV6-6
CAIMAGAVNTEAFF	TGTGCCATCATGGCTGGGGCAGTAAACACTGAAGCTTTCTTT	TRBJ1-1	many	-	TRBV10-3
CASREGQPQHF	TGTGCCAGCAGAGAGGGACAGCCCCAGCATTTT	TRBJ1-5	many	-	TRBV6-1
CASSLASSYGYTF	TGTGCCAGCAGCTTAGCCTCGTCCTATGGCTACACCTTC	TRBJ1-2	many	-	TRBV7-2
CSAERGLNEQFF	TGCAGTGCCGAGCGGGGCCTTAATGAGCAGTTCTTC	TRBJ2-1	many	TRBD2	TRBV20-1